The 8 T cell receptor beta chains below come from one sample, sequenced in a study of blood T cell repertoires in COVID-19 (dated by TCRdb to 2020 to 2022). Libraries were constructed by the immunoSEQ multiplex PCR assay. TCRdb provides this immuneACCESS table in a form limited to in-frame rearrangements. Some clones are lacking; in checked studies, under half of them reflect an unresolved V gene, and why the rest are absent is not known. The sample records tens of thousands of clones, about nine tenths of which are singletons. 1.5% to 2.5% of the sample is held by the ten biggest clonotypes. Material: peripheral blood. The source is a young man with acute or convalescent COVID-19.

The V gene is TRBV7-9, the J gene TRBJ2-3; D possibly corresponds to TRBD2 (5 bases). The CDR3 length is 17 residues. Trimming stripped 0 bases from V and 4 bases from J, with 17 bases between. Germline V lookup: CDR1 SEHNR, CDR2 FQNEAQ (reference sequence). The DNA for the CDR3 is TGTGCCAGCAGCTTAGCGAAGTTGGTAGCCGGGGCAGATACGCAGTATTTT. It is translated as CASSLAKLVAGADTQYF.

The V gene is TRBV5-6, the J gene TRBJ1-2; D is unclear. V shed 4 bases and J shed 3 bases, with 10 bases lying between them. CDR1 SGHDT and CDR2 YYEEEE come from the germline V gene. The CDR3 consists of 13 residues. CDR3 sequence (DNA): TGTGCCAGCAGCCCTAACCCCGACTATGGCTACACCTTC. This codes for CASSPNPDYGYTF.

The V gene is TRBV18, the J gene TRBJ2-2; the D is unclear. CDR1 and CDR2 from the germline V gene are KGHSH and LQKENI. Trimming left V 3 bases short and J 4 bases short, with 15 bases between. The CDR3 is 16 residues long. The CDR3 here is CASSPRLSHGTGELFF. As DNA, the CDR3 is TGTGCCAGCTCACCCCGACTCAGTCATGGCACCGGGGAGCTGTTTTTT.

The chain carries TRBV29-1 and TRBJ2-3, with 7 nucleotides matching TRBD1. The CDR3 extends over 14 amino acids. The germline V gene has CDR1 SQVTM and CDR2 ANQGSEA. After removal of 7 bases from V and 1 base from J, the junction contained 8 bases not matched to a gene. The CDR3 nucleotides read TGCAGCGCTACAGACAGGGTGGGCACAGATACGCAGTATTTT. This encodes CSATDRVGTDTQYF.

This rearrangement joins TRBV4-2 to TRBJ1-5; 8 nucleotides line up with TRBD1. CDR1 and CDR2 (germline): LGHNA, YNFKEQ. This CDR3 contains 15 residues. Losses at the gene ends were 5 bases for V and 7 bases for J; bases not matched to a gene: 10. The CDR3 sequence: CASSIPGTGDQPQHF. DNA of the CDR3: TGTGCCAGCAGCATACCGGGGACAGGAGACCAGCCCCAGCATTTT.

The rearrangement joins TRBV6-1 to TRBJ2-6, with D unclear. This CDR3 spans 15 amino acids. Trimming took 1 base from V and 1 from J, leaving 5 bases between them. The germline gives CDR1 MNHNS, CDR2 SASEGT. The DNA for the CDR3 is TGTGCCAGCAGTGAAGACTTATCTGGGGCCAACGTCCTGACTTTC. Amino acid sequence: CASSEDLSGANVLTF.

The V call is TRBV7-8, the J call TRBJ1-5; 8 nucleotides agree with TRBD1. The V segment lost 5 bases and the J segment 4 bases; nucleotides outside the gene matches: 10. This CDR3 contains 16 residues. Germline V CDR1 and CDR2: SGHVS, FQNEAQ. CDR3 bases: TGTGCCAGCAGCCTCGGGACAGGACGAAATAATCAGCCCCAGCATTTT. It codes for CASSLGTGRNNQPQHF. Based on the CDR3 plus reference TRBV7-8 and TRBJ1-5, the full variable domain is GAGVSQSPRYKVAKRGQDVALRCDPISGHVSLFWYQQALGQGPEFLTYFQNEAQLDKSGLPSDRFFAERPEGSVSTLKIQRTQQEDSAVYLCASSLGTGRNNQPQHFGDGTRLSIL.

The chain combines TRBV21-1 with TRBJ2-4; the table calls TRBD1, which could not be checked here. TRBV21-1 is a listed pseudogene. This CDR3 has 19 residues. The CDR3 DNA follows: TGTGCCAGCAGCAAAGTAAGAGACAGGGGGCCTCGGGGCAAAAACATTCAGTACTTC. It specifies CASSKVRDRGPRGKNIQYF.